What follows describes a single T cell receptor (beta chain). Its antigen remains unidentified. This specimen includes other DNA sequences encoding the same CDR3. Using immunoSEQ multiplex PCR, the repertoire was profiled, and TCRdb retains in-frame clones only, with some absent. The sample lists tens of thousands of clones, about 88% occurring once. The sample originates from a study of OX40 agonist ivuxolimab in advanced cancers. Study-wide results and caveats: The expanded peripheral T cells' antigen specificity was not determined. Partial responders at 0.1-3.0 mg/kg showed near-lowest clonal expansion.

The CDR3 is made up of 15 amino acids. Germline V gene sequence: CDR1 PRHDT, CDR2 FYEKMQ (reference sequence). With 0 bases removed from V and 9 bases from J, the gap between germline ends came to 16 bases. Material: CD4+ or CD8+ T cells sorted from blood, obtained in a trial of the OX40 agonist ivuxolimab. The chain links TRBV13 to TRBJ2-3; no clear D. This TCR came from an adult with an advanced solid tumor such as melanoma, head and neck, liver or kidney cancer. CDR3 amino acids: CASSLGRVTRPTQYF. The CDR3 coding sequence is TGTGCCAGCAGCTTAGGCCGCGTCACCCGGCCGACGCAGTATTTT.